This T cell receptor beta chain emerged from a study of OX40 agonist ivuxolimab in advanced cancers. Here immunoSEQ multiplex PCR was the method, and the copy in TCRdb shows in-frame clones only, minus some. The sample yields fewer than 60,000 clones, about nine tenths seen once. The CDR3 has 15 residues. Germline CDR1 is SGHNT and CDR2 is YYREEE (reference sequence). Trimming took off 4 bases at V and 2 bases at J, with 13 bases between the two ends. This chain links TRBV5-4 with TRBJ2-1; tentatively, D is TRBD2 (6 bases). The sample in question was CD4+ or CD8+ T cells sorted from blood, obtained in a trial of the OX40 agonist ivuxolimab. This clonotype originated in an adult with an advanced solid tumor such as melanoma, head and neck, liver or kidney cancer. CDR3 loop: CASSPRDSAYNEQFF. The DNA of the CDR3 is TGTGCCAGCAGCCCCCGGGACTCCGCCTACAATGAGCAGTTCTTC.